This T cell receptor beta chain stems from a study of PD-1 blockade in classical Hodgkin lymphoma. Notes on the study in general: Newly diagnosed patients were said to have less baseline TCR diversity than healthy donors did. Those achieving complete response showed baseline diversity like newly diagnosed patients. Any patient who commenced nivolumab under 1 year after ASCT was excluded.

Every patient relapsed after autologous stem cell transplantation, and brentuximab vedotin exposure varied. Complete response, partial response or progressive disease was each patient's best response. This clone came up a few times. Its antigen is as yet unknown. Losses at the gene ends were 6 bases for V and 4 bases for J; bases not matched to a gene: 7. This CDR3 contains 14 residues. Germline lookup yields CDR1 MNHNS and CDR2 SASEGT. Sequenced by immunoSEQ multiplex PCR; TCRdb stores in-frame clones only, minus some. The sample holds about 12,000 clones, 80% to 95% seen once. The gene calls are TRBV6-1 and TRBJ1-1; 8 nucleotides agree with TRBD1. The specimen comprised peripheral blood mononuclear cells (PBMCs), sampled at baseline. The receptor was isolated from a human donor with classical Hodgkin lymphoma. The CDR3 reads CASSQNRGGTEAFF. The CDR3 nucleotides read TGTGCCAGCAGCCAGAACAGGGGGGGCACTGAAGCTTTCTTT.